The 20 T cell receptor beta chains presented below share a single source sample, sequenced in a study of identical twins (dated by TCRdb to the mid-2010s). The library was made by 5' RACE. TCRdb names Illumina HiSeq 2000 as the instrument used. The public reads were quality trimmed at Q25 with fastp and then assembled into clones with MiXCR by TCRdb, keeping productive beta chains. When rows share a CDR3 protein, they turn into one entry using the most common DNA and genes. The sample table records some 1,600,000 distinct CDR3 sequences; about 32% of these occur just once. Less than 0.35% of the sample lies in the top ten. The sequencing input was cord blood. Every receptor here comes from a newborn girl in good health.

This clonotype was found a few times. The CDR3 DNA sequence: TGTGCCAGCTCATCCTCCCGGGGGTCGACTTCGTGGGAGCAGTACTTC. Encoded protein: CASSSSRGSTSWEQYF. This sequence joins TRBV18 and TRBJ2-5; D perhaps matches TRBD2 (6 bases). In germline, CDR1 is KGHSH, CDR2 LQKENI. Deletions cut 5 bases from V and 11 bases from J, with 27 bases between. The CDR3 spans 16 residues.

This clonotype has just a few counts. CDR3 region: CASSPFRVREGDTQYF. Here the CDR3 DNA reads TGTGCCAGCAGCCCTTTTCGAGTCAGGGAGGGCGATACGCAGTATTTT. V and J are TRBV12-3 or TRBV12-4 and TRBJ2-3, with 7 bases lining up with TRBD2. Losses at the gene ends were 6 bases for V and 6 bases for J; bases not matched to a gene: 15. The CDR3 sequence is 16 residues long.

This clonotype was seen more than once but under ten times. The chain recombines TRBV29-1 with TRBJ2-5, with a tentative D call TRBD2 (6 bases). CDR1 is SQVTM and CDR2 is ANQGSEA in the germline V gene. Trimming cost V 7 bases and J 1 base, with 16 bases left between them. The CDR3 extends over 14 amino acids. Here the CDR3 reads CSGRGQRVQETQYF. DNA for the CDR3: TGCAGCGGGAGGGGCCAGAGGGTCCAAGAGACCCAGTACTTC.

CDR3 protein: CSASARRTDTQYF. CDR3 coding DNA: TGCAGTGCTAGTGCCAGGCGGACAGATACGCAGTATTTT. The J gene is TRBJ2-3, the V gene TRBV20-1, with D uncertain. V was pared by 3 bases and J by 3 bases, with 10 bases between. This CDR3 region has 13 residues. In germline, CDR1 is DFQATT, CDR2 SNEGSKA (reference sequence).

The chain recombines TRBV24-1 with TRBJ2-3, with 8 positions matching TRBD2. The ends lost 3 bases at V and 2 bases at J; junction bases unmatched: 12. From germline, CDR1 is KGHDR and CDR2 SFDVKD. The CDR3 is 18 amino acids. In DNA, the CDR3 is TGTGCCACCAGTGATGCGAGCGGCGGGAGGAGGCCCACAGATACGCAGTATTTT. Translating it yields CATSDASGGRRPTDTQYF.

The table lists this clonotype with many counts. The J gene is TRBJ2-7, the V gene TRBV7-2, with unresolved D. The CDR3 has 11 amino acids. Trimming cost V 6 bases and J 3 bases, with 6 bases left between them. CDR1 and CDR2 from the germline V gene are SGHTA and FQGNSA. The DNA for the CDR3 is TGTGCCAGCAGTGGGAACTACGAGCAGTACTTC. Amino acids: CASSGNYEQYF.

This clonotype was seen many times. The gene calls are TRBV5-1 and TRBJ2-3; D is ambiguous. The CDR3 is 14 amino acids. V was trimmed by 0 bases and J by 3 bases, leaving 8 bases between them. Germline V gives CDR1 SGHRS, CDR2 YFSETQ. DNA of the CDR3: TGCGCCAGCAGCTTGGGTTACAGAACAGATACGCAGTATTTT. Amino acids: CASSLGYRTDTQYF. The complete variable domain, with remaining parts taken from reference TRBV5-1 and TRBJ2-3, reads KAGVTQTPRYLIKTRGQQVTLSCSPISGHRSVSWYQQTPGQGLQFLFEYFSETQRNKGNFPGRFSGRQFSNSRSEMNVSTLELGDSALYLCASSLGYRTDTQYFGPGTRLTVL.

This clonotype was seen a few times. An end of the junction differs from the germline gene, which may be a read error. The chain couples TRBV7-9 to TRBJ2-3; D not resolved. The germline V gene has CDR1 SEHNR and CDR2 FQNEAQ (reference sequence). CDR3 length equals 12 residues. The CDR3 DNA follows: TGTGCCCGCAGCCAAGAGATAGATACGCAGTATTTT. As protein: CARSQEIDTQYF.

This clonotype was observed at least ten times. J is TRBJ2-3 and V is TRBV10-3; 9 bases are shared with TRBD2. Germline V gene sequence: CDR1 ENHRY, CDR2 SYGVKD. CDR3 size: 16 residues. V trimming: 0 bases; J trimming: 2 bases; junction bases outside the gene matches: 3. The chain's CDR3 is CAISESASGITDTQYF. The CDR3 nucleotides read TGTGCCATCAGTGAGTCGGCTAGCGGGATCACAGATACGCAGTATTTT.

The chain recombines TRBV2 with TRBJ2-3, with D possibly TRBD2 on 5 matching bases. Trimming removed 8 bases at V and 0 bases at J, with 12 bases between. The CDR3 has 14 residues. The germline gives CDR1 SNHLY, CDR2 FYNNEI. CDR3 amino acids: CASGQLVSTDTQYF. The CDR3 DNA reads as TGTGCCAGCGGCCAACTAGTTAGCACAGATACGCAGTATTTT.

The chain combines TRBV11-1 with TRBJ2-3; no reliable D call. This CDR3 spans 14 amino acids. Trimming shortened V by 5 bases and J by 4 bases, and 13 bases separated the two germline ends. Germline loops: CDR1 SGHAT, CDR2 FQDESV (reference sequence). CDR3 nucleotides: TGTGCCAGCAGCCCCCCCTACCCTCCAGATACGCAGTATTTT. This sequence encodes CASSPPYPPDTQYF.

The chain joins TRBV12-3 or TRBV12-4 to TRBJ1-5; unclear D gene. The CDR3 is 12 residues long. With 5 bases removed from V and 5 bases from J, the gap between germline ends came to 7 bases. The CDR3 reads CASSLRHQPQHF. In DNA, the CDR3 is TGTGCCAGCAGTCTACGCCATCAGCCCCAGCATTTT.

The V gene is TRBV20-1, the J gene TRBJ2-5, with D perhaps matching TRBD2 (5 bases). V lost 7 bases and J lost 12, with 15 bases in between. The CDR3 sequence is 10 residues long. Looked up from germline, CDR1 is DFQATT and CDR2 is SNEGSKA (reference sequence). This CDR3 is CSEPRRCEYF. The CDR3 DNA reads as TGCAGTGAACCGCGGAGGTGTGAGTACTTC.

There are a few counts of this clonotype. This chain links TRBV11-2 with TRBJ2-1, with no clear D. V lost 4 bases and J lost 0, with 13 bases in between. This CDR3 region has 16 residues. In germline, CDR1 is SGHAT, CDR2 FQNNGV. The CDR3 region is CASSSLPVSSYNEQFF. The CDR3 DNA sequence: TGTGCCAGCAGCTCCCTCCCGGTTAGCTCCTACAATGAGCAGTTCTTC.

The sample holds a few counts of this clonotype. This rearrangement joins TRBV2 to TRBJ2-2; no firm D call. Germline CDR1 is SNHLY and CDR2 is FYNNEI. The CDR3 extends over 15 amino acids. Trimming took 8 bases from V and 3 from J, leaving 16 bases between them. CDR3 loop: CASALGNSYTGELFF. The CDR3 DNA sequence: TGTGCCAGCGCCTTGGGGAACTCTTACACCGGGGAGCTGTTTTTT.

The chain is built from TRBV7-2 and TRBJ2-5; D perhaps matches TRBD1 (5 bases). V dropped 1 base and J dropped 3 bases, with 15 bases sitting between them. The CDR3 has 16 residues. The germline V gene encodes CDR1 SGHTA and CDR2 FQGNSA. As DNA, the CDR3 is TGTGCCAGCAGCTTAGTAGGAACAGGCGCTAAAGAGACCCAGTACTTC. Translated, it gives CASSLVGTGAKETQYF.

This clonotype has more than one count but fewer than ten. This chain links TRBV20-1 with TRBJ2-5; TRBD1 agrees at 7 bases. CDR3 length: 12 amino acids. V lost 4 bases and J lost 11; bases outside the gene matches: 10. Germline CDR1 is DFQATT and CDR2 is SNEGSKA (reference sequence). This CDR3 reads CSAIRGGDEQYF. The CDR3, as DNA: TGCAGTGCTATAAGAGGGGGCGATGAGCAGTACTTC.

This clonotype was detected only a few times. The J gene is TRBJ2-7, the V gene TRBV20-1; D is perhaps TRBD2 (6 bases). In germline, CDR1 is DFQATT, CDR2 SNEGSKA (reference sequence). Deletions cut 0 bases from V and 1 base from J, with 13 bases between. This CDR3 region has 15 residues. CDR3: CSARDGRDGSYEQYF. The CDR3 bases are TGCAGTGCTAGAGATGGGCGGGATGGGTCCTACGAGCAGTACTTC.

The gene calls are TRBV29-1 and TRBJ1-2; D unresolved. Trimming cost V 5 bases and J 3 bases, with 13 bases left between them. The CDR3 has 13 residues. Germline CDR1 and CDR2: SQVTM and ANQGSEA. The CDR3 sequence is CSVFWPTHYGYTF. CDR3 DNA: TGCAGCGTTTTCTGGCCCACCCACTATGGCTACACCTTC.

The rearrangement links TRBV6-2 or TRBV6-3 to TRBJ2-1; 10 bases map to TRBD1. After removal of 5 bases from V and 0 bases from J, the junction contained 7 bases not matched to a gene. The length of the CDR3 is 17 residues. The germline CDR1 and CDR2 sequences are MNHEY and SVGEGT. Here the CDR3 reads CASSPGTGDSSYNEQFF. DNA of the CDR3: TGTGCCAGCAGTCCCGGGACAGGGGACAGCTCCTACAATGAGCAGTTCTTC.